One and the same sample provided the 2 T cell receptor beta chains below, sequenced in a study of cytomegalovirus exposure and HLA in healthy donors. The PCR had 60 Vbeta and 13 Jbeta primers. Profiled with immunoSEQ multiplex PCR; TCRdb holds only in-frame clones, not every one. The profile shows roughly 170,000 clones, 65% to 75% of them singletons. The specimen sequenced was PBMCs. The origin of the receptors is a girl aged 10 to 17 in good health and CMV-seronegative.

This clone was counted a few times. The chain uses TRBV7-9 and TRBJ2-1, with 7 bases aligning to TRBD1. Losses at the gene ends were 1 base for V and 5 bases for J; bases not matched to a gene: 5. CDR3 length: 15 residues. The germline V gene has CDR1 SEHNR and CDR2 FQNEAQ (reference sequence). DNA for the CDR3: TGTGCCAGCAGCTTAGTAAGGACAGGTAACAATGAGCAGTTCTTC. Its translation: CASSLVRTGNNEQFF.

This chain uses TRBV7-8 with TRBJ1-2; D is perhaps TRBD1 (5 bases). V lost 1 base and J lost 8, with 17 bases in between. CDR1 and CDR2 (germline): SGHVS, FQNEAQ. The CDR3 is made up of 15 amino acids. The CDR3 coding sequence is TGTGCCAGCAGCTTAGTTGGCCGGGGGTGGGACGGCTACACCTTC. Translated: CASSLVGRGWDGYTF.